These T cell receptor beta chains were read from a single sample in a study of blood T cell repertoires in COVID-19. The data were produced by immunoSEQ multiplex PCR, yet TCRdb's version contains in-frame clones alone and is incomplete. The sample shows about 250,000 clones, around 82% of them seen only once. The sequenced material came from PBMCs or T cells enriched from blood (not recorded which). Receptor source: a woman between 40 and 55 years old who had been exposed to COVID-19. Both conserved end residues are trimmed from each CDR3. Each record gives: D gene, V gene, CDR3 length, CDR3 protein. D genes are given only for firm matches.

>TRBD1|TRBV7-2|13
ASSQGQGRNEKLF
>TRBD2|TRBV5-1|13
ASSYERGGWDTQY
>.|TRBV9|14
ASSVDARATDTEAF
>.|TRBV27|11
ASSLQLNTEAF
>TRBD2|TRBV7-8|14
ASSLGQRGGTDTQY
>TRBD1|TRBV7-2|13
ASSDRGLSWYGYT
>.|TRBV19|12
ATATQTTNEKLF
>.|TRBV5-4|12
ASSQDGSMETQY
>.|TRBV5-5|11
ASAGLKHNEQF
>TRBD1|TRBV19|14
ASSKRGQYYSNEQY
>TRBD2|TRBV9|16
ASSAGLLAGGPRDTQY
>TRBD1|TRBV12-5|11
ASGSRQGNIQY
>.|TRBV7-9|11
ASSLEAWDTQY
>.|TRBV6-5|12
ASIPGGMGNEQF
>TRBD2|TRBV3-1/TRBV3-2|16
ASSRGDYSGAPMDTQY
>TRBD1|TRBV29-1|12
SVVDRVSSYEQY
>.|TRBV2|12
ASSEALRVAGYT
>TRBD2|TRBV28|13
ASSFTSGVGETQY
>TRBD1|TRBV18|13
ASSELGTVNSPLH
>.|TRBV10-3|15
ATPQGMSRDVGYEQY
>TRBD2|TRBV5-1|14
ASSLASIAGRYLQF
>.|TRBV7-8|16
ASSLSGSSSSYNSPLH
>.|TRBV28|13
ASSLGGLYNSPLH
>TRBD1|TRBV6-4|14
ASSTGASIYNSPLH
>TRBD1|TRBV7-2|11
ASTKPQGGAYT
>.|TRBV6-1|15
ASSEDPTGFLKRSQH
>.|TRBV30|13
AWDRGLKQADTQY
>.|TRBV29-1|12
SVSYRLMNTEAF
>TRBD2|TRBV7-9|15
ASSHIGLAGGFNEQY
>.|TRBV11-2|15
ASRKPGTGLLTYEQY
>.|TRBV5-6|13
ASSFISDSYNEQF
>.|TRBV29-1|15
SVSNTRQSDSNQPQH
>TRBD2|TRBV7-2|14
ASSYPRGGNTGELF
>.|TRBV24-1|13
ATSDFGSSTDTQY
>.|TRBV2|10
ASSVTNYEQY
>TRBD2|TRBV9|13
ASSTQLAGQETQY
>.|TRBV5-1|12
ASSSKGTPNEQF
>TRBD1|TRBV5-1|13
ASSGPGQGAPGYT
>.|TRBV6-5|14
ASSYVFAGTNYGYT